Presented here are 27 T cell receptor beta chains from one specimen sequenced in a study of T-cell memory formation after mild COVID-19. One entry per CDR3 protein results from TCRdb running MiXCR on the 5' RACE reads. This repertoire shows hundreds of thousands of distinct CDR3 sequences, about 16% found once; its top ten account for under 25%. The sequenced sample consisted of PBMCs or a T cell subset sorted from them (not recorded which). The receptors were gathered from a man aged 18 to 35 who had mild COVID-19 (a few samples of this study predate the infection). Cell type and time point are not known.

This clonotype has only a few counts. V and J are TRBV12-3 or TRBV12-4 and TRBJ1-4; 7 bases agree with TRBD1. V lost 4 bases to trimming and J lost 0 bases; unmatched junction nucleotides: 8. The CDR3 extends over 17 amino acids. The CDR3 is CASSWDRGGATNEKLFF. The CDR3 DNA is TGTGCCAGCAGTTGGGACAGAGGAGGCGCAACTAATGAAAAACTGTTTTTT.

The CDR3 nucleotides read TGTGCCAGCAGCCATGCCGGGCCGGGCCACACTGAAGCTTTCTTT. Its protein product is CASSHAGPGHTEAFF. The rearrangement uses TRBV3-1 and TRBJ1-1; no clear D gene. In germline, CDR1 is LGHDT, CDR2 YNNKEL (reference sequence). V lost 3 bases and J 3 bases, leaving 14 bases between the germline ends. This CDR3 spans 15 amino acids.

This clonotype was observed a handful of times. The V and J genes are TRBV28 and TRBJ2-1; 11 bases are shared with TRBD2. Germline V gene data show CDR1 as MDHEN and CDR2 as SYDVKM. The CDR3 has 16 residues. After removal of 2 bases from V and 8 bases from J, the junction contained 8 bases not matched to a gene. The CDR3 DNA is TGTGCCAGCAGTTTAGGCTTAGCGGGGGGGCCCGATGAGCAGTTCTTC. It codes for CASSLGLAGGPDEQFF.

A note on this clonotype: Germline and junction disagree at one end, which may indicate a read error. The chain recombines TRBV19 with TRBJ2-1; 10 bases agree with TRBD2. This CDR3 is built from 16 residues. Germline V gene sequence: CDR1 LNHDA, CDR2 SQIVND (reference sequence). DNA of the CDR3: TGTGCCAGTACTATAGCGGGGGGCCGGGCCCAGGGTGAGCAGTTCTTC. This encodes CASTIAGGRAQGEQFF.

The V call is TRBV6-2 or TRBV6-3, the J call TRBJ2-7; 9 bases map to TRBD1. V was pared by 4 bases and J by 3 bases, with 10 bases of the junction left unmatched. The CDR3 is 16 amino acids. Germline-derived CDR1 and CDR2 are MNHEY and SVGEGT. Written as DNA, the CDR3 is TGTGCCAGCAGTTCCCACCCTTGGACAGGGGACTACGAGCAGTACTTC. Amino acid sequence: CASSSHPWTGDYEQYF.

This clonotype has a count of ten or more. The V and J genes are TRBV5-4 and TRBJ2-7; D is unresolved. The CDR3 sequence is 13 residues long. The germline V gene has CDR1 SGHNT and CDR2 YYREEE (reference sequence). Trimming took off 0 bases at V and 0 bases at J, with 4 bases between the two ends. The CDR3 here is CASSLGSSYEQYV. In nucleotides, the CDR3 is TGTGCCAGCAGCTTGGGGAGCTCCTACGAGCAGTACGTC.

At least ten counts were recorded for this clonotype. The rearrangement uses TRBV7-2 and TRBJ2-5, with unresolved D. Germline-derived CDR1 and CDR2 are SGHTA and FQGNSA. The V end lost 5 bases, the J end lost 5 bases, and 15 bases lay between the germline ends. The CDR3 has 14 amino acids. Written as DNA, the CDR3 is TGTGCCAGCAGCCCACCTTCTCCGTGGGAGACCCAGTACTTC. Translated, it gives CASSPPSPWETQYF.

J is TRBJ1-2 and V is TRBV5-1; 10 positions agree with TRBD1. J lost 4 bases, V lost 3 bases, and 6 bases had no gene match. Germline CDR1 reads SGHRS; CDR2 reads YFSETQ. This CDR3 spans 15 amino acids. Written as DNA, the CDR3 is TGCGCCAGCAGCTCGGGACAGGGGAAACTCTATGGCTACACCTTC. Its translation is CASSSGQGKLYGYTF.

Worth noting for this clonotype: At one of its ends the junction is not consistent with the germline gene, which may arise from a read error. V gene TRBV15 combines with J gene TRBJ2-5; the D gene is possibly TRBD2 (6 bases). The germline V gene encodes CDR1 LNHNV and CDR2 YYDKDF (reference sequence). The CDR3 is made up of 15 amino acids. The CDR3 here is CATSFDGTPGVGVNF. The CDR3 DNA reads as TGTGCCACCAGCTTTGACGGGACTCCTGGGGTAGGGGTGAACTTC.

The rearrangement uses TRBV4-1 and TRBJ2-7; TRBD2 agrees at 7 bases. The germline gives CDR1 MGHRA, CDR2 YSYEKL. The CDR3 length is 12 residues. Here the CDR3 reads CASSGASYEQYF. The CDR3 DNA follows: TGCGCTTCTAGCGGAGCCTCCTACGAGCAGTACTTC.

This clonotype showed up just a few times. V usage is TRBV13 and J usage is TRBJ2-1; D is unresolved. Trimming removed 0 bases at V and 9 bases at J, with 12 bases between. This CDR3 region has 14 residues. CDR1 and CDR2 (germline): PRHDT, FYEKMQ (reference sequence). The CDR3 loop reads CASSLGQVLSEQFF. The CDR3 DNA sequence: TGTGCCAGCAGCTTAGGCCAGGTCCTTAGTGAGCAGTTCTTC.

The gene calls are TRBV10-3 and TRBJ2-3; 12 nucleotides agree with TRBD1. The junction had 6 bases not matched to a gene; V was cut back by 6 bases and J by 2 bases. This CDR3 contains 16 residues. The germline CDR1 and CDR2 sequences are ENHRY and SYGVKD. The CDR3 here is CAISLGQGAVTDTQYF. The DNA of the CDR3 is TGTGCCATCAGCCTGGGACAGGGGGCCGTCACAGATACGCAGTATTTT.

This clonotype appeared many times. The chain has TRBV12-3 or TRBV12-4 and TRBJ2-1; the match to TRBD1 covers 7 bases. Losses at the gene ends were 5 bases for V and 4 bases for J; bases not matched to a gene: 8. CDR3 length equals 15 residues. The CDR3 here is CASSRPGQIYNEQFF. The CDR3 bases are TGTGCCAGCAGTCGGCCGGGACAGATATACAATGAGCAGTTCTTC.

V and J are TRBV12-3 or TRBV12-4 and TRBJ2-2; D is perhaps TRBD1 or TRBD2 (6 bases each). The CDR3 contains 17 residues. The V gene lost 7 bases and the J gene lost 2 bases, with 20 bases spanning the gap. This CDR3 reads CASNLGGWEENTGELFF. The CDR3 bases are TGTGCCAGCAACCTAGGGGGGTGGGAAGAAAACACCGGGGAGCTGTTTTTT.

This sequence joins TRBV30 and TRBJ1-2; 7 bases are shared with TRBD1. The CDR3 has 15 residues. The junction had 10 bases not matched to a gene; V was cut back by 3 bases and J by 3 bases. Germline V lookup: CDR1 GTSNPN, CDR2 SVGIG (reference sequence). CDR3 nucleotide sequence: TGTGCCTGGAGCCGAGGACAGGCCGATTACTATGGCTACACCTTC. Translating gives CAWSRGQADYYGYTF.

This clonotype was detected only a few times. The chain employs TRBV20-1 and TRBJ2-3, with TRBD2 identical over 7 bases. This CDR3 has 12 amino acids. The germline V gene encodes CDR1 DFQATT and CDR2 SNEGSKA (reference sequence). With V trimmed by 5 bases and J by 7 bases, 6 bases remained unmatched. The CDR3 is CSALGGWYTQYF. CDR3 in DNA: TGCAGTGCTCTGGGGGGGTGGTATACGCAGTATTTT.

The table lists this clonotype with a few counts. The chain joins TRBV12-3 or TRBV12-4 to TRBJ2-1, with a tentative D call TRBD2 (7 bases). Between the trimmed V and J ends, which lost 6 bases and 4 bases, there was a span of 16 bases. The CDR3 sequence is 15 residues long. This CDR3 reads CASSLGGLRYNEQFF. The CDR3 bases are TGTGCCAGCAGCTTGGGGGGGCTGCGTTACAATGAGCAGTTCTTC.

This clonotype occurred a few times. The chain carries TRBV15 and TRBJ1-6; the match to TRBD1 covers 8 bases. The ends lost 1 base at V and 10 bases at J; junction bases unmatched: 3. The CDR3 has 14 amino acids. Germline values: CDR1 LNHNV, CDR2 YYDKDF (reference sequence). The CDR3 DNA sequence: TGTGCCACCAGCAGAGCCGACAGGGGATCACCCCTCCACTTT. Translation gives CATSRADRGSPLHF.

This clonotype has more than one count but fewer than ten. The rearrangement joins TRBV4-1 to TRBJ1-2; D is unclear. This CDR3 is 15 amino acids long. V gave up 4 bases and J gave up 2 bases, with 14 bases separating them. Germline values: CDR1 MGHRA, CDR2 YSYEKL. The CDR3 region has the DNA TGCGCCAGCAGCCGCACAGCCTCAGGAAACTATGGCTACACCTTC. This gives the protein CASSRTASGNYGYTF.

This clonotype was counted between two and nine times. The chain employs TRBV6-5 and TRBJ1-1; no clear D gene. Germline V gene lookup returns CDR1 MNHEY and CDR2 SVGAGI. Between the trimmed V and J ends, which lost 5 bases and 5 bases, there was a span of 12 bases. CDR3 size: 13 residues. The CDR3: CASSQAPRTEAFF. The CDR3 nucleotides are TGTGCCAGCAGTCAGGCCCCAAGGACTGAAGCTTTCTTT.

This chain uses TRBV20-1 with TRBJ2-7; D unclear. Germline V lookup: CDR1 DFQATT, CDR2 SNEGSKA (reference sequence). Trimming cost V 6 bases and J 3 bases, with 9 bases left between them. The CDR3 contains 11 residues. Here the CDR3 reads CSAKLGYEQYV. For the CDR3, the DNA is TGCAGTGCCAAGTTGGGCTACGAGCAGTACGTC.

The V gene is TRBV5-1, the J gene TRBJ2-5, with D perhaps matching TRBD2 (5 bases). Germline V gene sequence: CDR1 SGHRS, CDR2 YFSETQ. Trimming removed 4 bases from V and 1 base from J, with 14 bases in between. CDR3 length: 15 residues. As DNA, the CDR3 is TGCGCCAGCAGCGAAGGAGCGGTCGCCCAAGAGACCCAGTACTTC. This gives the protein CASSEGAVAQETQYF.

This clonotype was detected a few times. The chain has TRBV4-1 and TRBJ1-2; D is possibly TRBD1 (5 bases). The CDR3 is 14 residues long. CDR1 and CDR2 from the germline V gene are MGHRA and YSYEKL. The germline V and J ends were trimmed by 1 base and 5 bases, with 11 bases remaining between them. The CDR3 loop is CASSQVLGGYGYTF. The CDR3 bases are TGCGCCAGCAGCCAAGTACTGGGGGGATATGGCTACACCTTC.

This chain uses TRBV9 with TRBJ2-1, with 8 bases identical to TRBD1. From germline, CDR1 is SGDLS and CDR2 YYNGEE. This CDR3 is built from 15 residues. V lost 4 bases to trimming and J lost 4 bases; unmatched junction nucleotides: 7. The CDR3 protein is CASSPTGDRYNEQFF. DNA of the CDR3: TGTGCCAGCAGCCCGACAGGGGATCGGTACAATGAGCAGTTCTTC.

This clonotype has a handful of counts. J is TRBJ1-5 and V is TRBV20-1; D might be TRBD1 (5 bases). This CDR3 contains 18 residues. Germline V gene lookup returns CDR1 DFQATT and CDR2 SNEGSKA (reference sequence). V was pared by 5 bases and J by 2 bases, with 25 bases between. This chain's CDR3 is CSAAPQIKIRVGNQPQHF. The CDR3 DNA is TGCAGTGCTGCACCACAAATCAAAATCAGGGTAGGCAATCAGCCCCAGCATTTT.

The rearrangement links TRBV10-1 to TRBJ1-2; no definite D call. CDR3 length: 16 amino acids. Germline V gene sequence: CDR1 WNHNN, CDR2 SYGVQD (reference sequence). Trimming removed 0 bases at V and 4 bases at J, with 15 bases between. The CDR3 nucleotides read TGCGCCAGCAGTGAGTCGAGAGGGCTGGGATTCTATGGCTACACCTTC. Protein product: CASSESRGLGFYGYTF.

The chain uses TRBV7-2 and TRBJ2-7; D may be TRBD2 (7 bases). This CDR3 spans 14 amino acids. V was cut by 1 base and J by 7 bases, with 14 bases left in between. The V gene's germline CDR1 is SGHTA and CDR2 FQGNSA. CDR3 region: CASSLVGGPGEQYV. The CDR3 DNA follows: TGTGCCAGCAGCTTAGTGGGGGGGCCGGGGGAGCAGTACGTC.